The 19 T cell receptor beta chains given below trace back to one sample, sequenced in a study of technical replicates of blood from several donors. The data were produced by immunoSEQ multiplex PCR, yet TCRdb's version contains in-frame clones alone and is incomplete. The table includes around 65,000 clones, 75% to 90% detected once. What was sequenced was PBMCs. The receptor source for this set is a human donor in good health. Some clones in this sample may be carry-over from other donors' samples.

The J gene is TRBJ1-2, the V gene TRBV6-6, with TRBD1 as a possible D gene (5 bases). The CDR3 loop spans 12 amino acids. CDR1 is MNHNY and CDR2 is SVGAGI in the germline V gene (reference sequence). V lost 7 bases and J lost 4, with 10 bases in between. CDR3 loop: CASTYDSYGYTF. CDR3 nucleotide sequence: TGTGCCAGCACCTACGACAGCTATGGCTACACCTTC.

The CDR3 DNA reads as TGTGCCAGTAGTATAGCCGTGACTAGCGGGGCCCCAGATACGCAGTATTTT. This sequence encodes CASSIAVTSGAPDTQYF. The chain couples TRBV19 to TRBJ2-3; TRBD2 aligns across 11 bases. CDR1 is LNHDA, CDR2 SQIVND, per germline (reference sequence). Germline trimming cut 1 base from V and 4 bases from J; bases unmatched to any gene: 7. CDR3 length: 17 residues.

This sequence joins TRBV10-2 and TRBJ1-2; the D gene is possibly TRBD1 (6 bases). Germline assignment: CDR1 WSHSY and CDR2 SAAADI. V lost 8 bases and J lost 3, with 25 bases in between. CDR3 length: 17 residues. The CDR3 coding sequence is TGCGCCAGCGCCCTATGGGGCGGGGGCGATCGGGACTATGGCTACACCTTC. Protein sequence: CASALWGGGDRDYGYTF.

The rearrangement uses TRBV29-1 and TRBJ2-1; TRBD2 might be the D (6 bases). Germline V gene sequence: CDR1 SQVTM, CDR2 ANQGSEA. The length of the CDR3 is 17 residues. Trimming cost V 0 bases and J 5 bases, with 20 bases left between them. CDR3 amino acids: CSVEDPSGWAGNNEQFF. CDR3 nucleotides: TGCAGCGTTGAAGACCCCTCGGGGTGGGCGGGGAACAATGAGCAGTTCTTC.

This clone was observed a few times. The sample contains more than one DNA sequence encoding this CDR3. The chain couples TRBV5-1 to TRBJ2-1; 10 positions match TRBD2. The ends lost 8 bases at V and 4 bases at J; junction bases unmatched: 6. From germline, CDR1 is SGHRS and CDR2 YFSETQ. The CDR3 has 14 amino acids. The CDR3 DNA reads as TGCGCCAGTTCCCCTAGCGGGGGTTACAATGAGCAGTTCTTC. It translates to CASSPSGGYNEQFF.

The chain couples TRBV7-9 to TRBJ1-3; D uncertain. Germline lookup yields CDR1 SEHNR and CDR2 FQNEAQ (reference sequence). V lost 0 bases and J lost 3, with 15 bases in between. There are 17 residues in the CDR3. The CDR3 loop reads CASSLAFGAGGGNTIYF. For the CDR3, the DNA is TGTGCCAGCAGCTTAGCGTTCGGCGCAGGAGGTGGAAACACCATATATTTT.

The chain recombines TRBV2 with TRBJ2-1; 7 nucleotides align to TRBD2. V trimming: 2 bases; J trimming: 5 bases; junction bases outside the gene matches: 3. In germline, CDR1 is SNHLY, CDR2 FYNNEI. CDR3 length equals 14 residues. CDR3 nucleotide sequence: TGTGCCAGCAGTGAATCTAGCGGAAACAATGAGCAGTTCTTC. Translation: CASSESSGNNEQFF.

The gene calls are TRBV30 and TRBJ2-5; maybe TRBD2 (5 bases). The DNA end lines up better with TRBJ2-7; the J call may be wrong. The germline V gene encodes CDR1 GTSNPN and CDR2 SVGIG (reference sequence). The CDR3 extends over 14 amino acids. The CDR3 here is CAWSGGDPGHEQYF. CDR3 coding DNA: TGTGCCTGGAGTGGGGGAGATCCGGGCCACGAGCAGTACTTC.

The J gene is TRBJ2-7, the V gene TRBV6-5; 7 nucleotides line up with TRBD2. J gave up 4 bases and V 0 bases, and 9 bases lay outside the gene matches. This CDR3 is 16 amino acids long. The germline V gene encodes CDR1 MNHEY and CDR2 SVGAGI. CDR3 DNA: TGTGCCAGCAGTTACTCGATTGGCCTAGCGGATTACGAGCAGTACTTC. It specifies CASSYSIGLADYEQYF.

The V and J genes are TRBV2 and TRBJ2-5, with TRBD2 matching over 8 bases. This CDR3 comprises 17 residues. V gave up 4 bases and J gave up 1 base; unmatched junction bases: 11. Per the germline V gene, CDR1 is SNHLY and CDR2 is FYNNEI. The CDR3 region has the DNA TGTGCCAGCAGTGCTCGGAATAGCGGGGCTTTCCAAGAGACCCAGTACTTC. Protein product: CASSARNSGAFQETQYF.

The chain joins TRBV19 to TRBJ1-1; D possibly corresponds to TRBD1 (5 bases). From germline, CDR1 is LNHDA and CDR2 SQIVND (reference sequence). CDR3 length: 15 residues. Trimming took off 7 bases at V and 4 bases at J, with 19 bases between the two ends. This chain's CDR3 is CASTLYGARVTEAFF. As DNA, the CDR3 is TGTGCCAGTACCCTCTATGGGGCCAGGGTCACTGAAGCTTTCTTT.

The chain combines TRBV12-5 with TRBJ2-5, with D possibly TRBD2 on 6 matching bases. CDR1 is LGHNT and CDR2 is FRNRAP in the germline V gene. V was cut by 5 bases and J by 5 bases, with 15 bases left in between. The CDR3 has 14 residues. CDR3 sequence reads: CASGGRGGEETQYF. DNA of the CDR3: TGTGCTAGTGGTGGGCGTGGCGGGGAGGAGACCCAGTACTTC.

The chain carries TRBV4-2 and TRBJ2-6; TRBD2 is a possible D gene (5 bases). Germline V gene sequence: CDR1 LGHNA, CDR2 YNFKEQ. The CDR3 sequence is 16 residues long. With 4 bases removed from V and 1 base from J, the gap between germline ends came to 11 bases. In DNA, the CDR3 is TGTGCCAGCAGCCCCGGACTGATTTCTGGGGCCAACGTCCTGACTTTC. Its protein is CASSPGLISGANVLTF.

The gene calls are TRBV23-1 and TRBJ2-3; TRBD2 matches at 12 bases. TRBV23-1 is an ORF, with its function uncertain. V was pared by 0 bases and J by 7 bases, with 11 bases of the junction left unmatched. The CDR3 has 18 amino acids. In nucleotides, the CDR3 is TGCGCCAGCAGTCAATCCACTAGCGGGGGGCTCCCTACTCATACGCAGTATTTT. Protein sequence: CASSQSTSGGLPTHTQYF.

This rearrangement joins TRBV5-1 to TRBJ1-1, with no clear D. The V end lost 4 bases, the J end lost 0 bases, and 10 bases lay between the germline ends. This CDR3 spans 14 amino acids. The germline CDR1 and CDR2 sequences are SGHRS and YFSETQ. CDR3 protein: CASSTTPVNTEAFF. The CDR3 bases are TGCGCCAGCAGCACCACTCCGGTGAACACTGAAGCTTTCTTT.

The chain employs TRBV21-1 and TRBJ1-5; TRBD1 is the table's D call, not checked against the DNA. TRBV21-1 is noted as a pseudogene. CDR3 length equals 15 residues. CDR3: CASSKVQGSNQPQHF. Written as DNA, the CDR3 is TGTGCCAGCAGCAAAGTTCAGGGTAGCAATCAGCCCCAGCATTTT.

V and J are TRBV11-3 and TRBJ2-3; perhaps TRBD2 as D (6 bases). Trimming removed 5 bases at V and 4 bases at J, with 16 bases between. The CDR3 sequence is 15 residues long. Germline CDR1 reads SGHNT; CDR2 reads YENEEA. The CDR3, as DNA: TGTGCCAGCAGCCCCGATCGTGGCGGGGCAGATACGCAGTATTTT. This sequence encodes CASSPDRGGADTQYF.

This clone was detected a few times. The J gene is TRBJ1-6, the V gene TRBV5-1; a weak D match, TRBD1 (6 bases). This CDR3 region has 18 residues. V was trimmed by 8 bases and J by 5 bases, leaving 26 bases between them. From germline, CDR1 is SGHRS and CDR2 YFSETQ. Here the CDR3 DNA reads TGCGCCAGTCCTAAGAGGGGGAGTTTTATCGACGATAATTCACCCCTCCACTTT. Translation: CASPKRGSFIDDNSPLHF.

This clone was counted only a few times. The chain recombines TRBV7-9 with TRBJ1-1, with no clear D. This CDR3 region has 14 residues. Trimming pared 8 bases from V and 4 bases from J, leaving 17 bases between. The V gene's germline CDR1 is SEHNR and CDR2 FQNEAQ (reference sequence). CDR3 sequence (DNA): TGTGCCAGCTCTGCGAGGATAGAGGGCACTGAAGCTTTCTTT. Residues: CASSARIEGTEAFF. The variable domain in full, with the rest retrieved from reference TRBV7-9 and TRBJ1-1, is DTGVSQNPRHKITKRGQNVTFRCDPISEHNRLYWYRQTLGQGPEFLTYFQNEAQLEKSRLLSDRFSAERPKGSFSTLEIQRTEQGDSAMYLCASSARIEGTEAFFGQGTRLTVV.